This T cell receptor beta chain was found in a study of blood T cells in healthy people across ages. General study findings and limits: Those diversity estimates obtained from one million T cells were thought to be underestimates.

The germline V gene has CDR1 SGHRS and CDR2 YFSETQ. CDR3 length: 16 amino acids. The authors ran a second PCR of about 7 to 11 cycles using a sample-barcoded 5' primer and a J-beta primer mix. Via MiXCR, TCRdb re-called the 5' RACE reads, giving one row per CDR3 protein. The profile shows about 830,000 distinct CDR3 sequences, roughly 50% of them singletons. Of note for this clonotype: Its antigen remains unidentified.

The V and J genes are TRBV5-1 and TRBJ2-4, with 7 bases aligning to TRBD2. The J call is uncertain, as TRBJ2-7 better fits the DNA end. The source is a man aged 25 to 45 in good health. Sequences were obtained from blood. The CDR3 sequence: CASSGMDGGSTYEQYF. The CDR3 bases are TGCGCCAGCAGCGGTATGGACGGGGGGTCCACCTACGAGCAGTACTTC.